The next 16 T cell receptor beta chains were all read from a single sample in a study of CD8+ T cells in alopecia areata (dated by TCRdb to about 2018). The library was prepared using the immunoSEQ multiplex PCR assay. RNA was extracted from all samples and reverse transcribed into cDNA, which served as template for TCR sequencing. The immuneACCESS repertoire file appears here via TCRdb, limited to in-frame rearrangements. These files lack a portion of the clones; in checked studies, under half of the deficit traces to unresolved V genes, and the cause of the others is not known. This sample comprises some 120,000 clones, roughly 61% of them detected only once. About 4.9% of the sample goes to the ten largest clones. What the time point label conveys for this sample: baseline before oral tofacitinib. The sample here was CD4+ T cells sorted from blood, taken at week 0. These receptor sequences come from a human donor with alopecia areata.

The sample holds a few counts of this clone. The rearrangement links TRBV29-1 to TRBJ2-1, with 12 bases aligning to TRBD2. The V gene end was trimmed by 3 bases and the J gene end by 9 bases; junction bases not matched to a gene: 6. Germline values: CDR1 SQVTM, CDR2 ANQGSEA. This CDR3 has 14 amino acids. The CDR3 region has the DNA TGCAGCGTTGATCCTAGCGGGAGGGTTACTGAGCAGTTCTTC. Translating it yields CSVDPSGRVTEQFF.

A few counts support this clone. The rearrangement uses TRBV10-3 and TRBJ1-4, with TRBD1 identical over 7 bases. V lost 1 base to trimming and J lost 3 bases; unmatched junction nucleotides: 2. The CDR3 length is 15 residues. Germline V gives CDR1 ENHRY, CDR2 SYGVKD. CDR3 loop: CAISEFGTANEKLFF. Here the CDR3 DNA reads TGTGCCATCAGTGAGTTCGGGACAGCTAATGAAAAACTGTTTTTT.

CDR3 sequence (DNA): TGTGCCAGCAGCAGTAACTATGGCTACACCTTC. It yields the protein CASSSNYGYTF. This rearrangement joins TRBV2 to TRBJ1-2; D not resolved. The CDR3 covers 11 residues. The germline CDR1 and CDR2 sequences are SNHLY and FYNNEI. The V end was cut by 6 bases, the J end by 1 base, with 3 bases between.

This clone has more than one count but fewer than ten. V is TRBV7-2 and J is TRBJ2-3; D ambiguous. CDR3 length: 16 amino acids. Trimming removed 5 bases from V and 5 bases from J, with 20 bases in between. CDR1 and CDR2 (germline): SGHTA, FQGNSA. CDR3 sequence reads: CASSLLGGSNLDTQYF. The DNA of the CDR3 is TGTGCCAGCAGCCTACTTGGCGGAAGCAATTTAGATACGCAGTATTTT.

The V gene is TRBV7-2, the J gene TRBJ2-7, with TRBD2 matching over 9 bases. The germline gives CDR1 SGHTA, CDR2 FQGNSA. Unmatched junction bases numbered 18, after V lost 5 bases and J lost 4 bases. There are 18 residues in the CDR3. The CDR3 coding sequence is TGTGCCAGCAGCCCGCGTGGCGGGGGGGCCGGTGGTATGTACGAGCAGTACTTC. Translating it yields CASSPRGGGAGGMYEQYF.

The chain is built from TRBV25-1 and TRBJ1-2; 10 nucleotides line up with TRBD1. V was pared by 10 bases and J by 7 bases, with 6 bases of the junction left unmatched. Germline CDR1 MGHDK, CDR2 SYGVNS. There are 12 residues in the CDR3. This CDR3 is CATGTGEGGYTF. DNA for the CDR3: TGTGCCACCGGGACAGGGGAGGGTGGCTACACCTTC.

The genes are TRBV7-8 and TRBJ2-6, with D possibly TRBD2 on 6 matching bases. Germline CDR1 and CDR2: SGHVS and FQNEAQ. The CDR3 loop spans 15 amino acids. V lost 5 bases and J lost 2, with 10 bases in between. In DNA form, the CDR3 reads TGTGCCAGCAGCGAGACGGGGGCTGGGGCCAACGTCCTGACTTTC. The encoded protein is CASSETGAGANVLTF.

The chain employs TRBV18 and TRBJ1-1, with 8 bases aligning to TRBD1. CDR1 and CDR2 (germline): KGHSH, LQKENI. The CDR3 contains 13 residues. V shed 4 bases and J 8 bases; nucleotides not matched to a gene: 6. The DNA of the CDR3 is TGTGCCAGCTCACAGTCCCGGGACAGGGAAGCTTTCTTT. It yields the protein CASSQSRDREAFF.

This clone was observed a few times. This chain joins TRBV5-1 and TRBJ2-7, with D hard to call. Trimming took 2 bases from V and 2 from J, leaving 11 bases between them. There are 14 residues in the CDR3. CDR1 SGHRS and CDR2 YFSETQ come from the germline V gene. This chain's CDR3 is CASSFSPNTYEQYF. The CDR3 nucleotides read TGCGCCAGCAGCTTCAGCCCGAACACCTACGAGCAGTACTTC. The full variable domain, rest sourced from reference TRBV5-1 and TRBJ2-7, is KAGVTQTPRYLIKTRGQQVTLSCSPISGHRSVSWYQQTPGQGLQFLFEYFSETQRNKGNFPGRFSGRQFSNSRSEMNVSTLELGDSALYLCASSFSPNTYEQYFGPGTRLTVT.

The chain uses TRBV7-2 and TRBJ2-7; perhaps D is TRBD1 or TRBD2 (5 bases each). The CDR3 spans 16 residues. Trimming left V 2 bases short and J 2 bases short, with 16 bases between. Germline CDR1 reads SGHTA; CDR2 reads FQGNSA. CDR3 protein: CASSLYPGTGTYEQYF. The CDR3 DNA reads TGTGCCAGCAGCTTATACCCGGGGACGGGGACCTACGAGCAGTACTTC.

The rearrangement links TRBV11-2 to TRBJ1-6; D is ambiguous. CDR3 length: 14 amino acids. CDR1 and CDR2 (germline): SGHAT, FQNNGV. Trimming cost V 4 bases and J 4 bases, with 8 bases left between them. The CDR3 DNA reads as TGTGCCAGCAGCTCAGCCATATATAATTCACCCCTCCACTTT. Translated: CASSSAIYNSPLHF.

The chain has TRBV19 and TRBJ1-5; 7 nucleotides align to TRBD1. J was trimmed by 1 base and V by 8 bases; bases with no gene match: 5. The CDR3 totals 14 residues. Germline V gives CDR1 LNHDA, CDR2 SQIVND (reference sequence). CDR3 sequence (DNA): TGTGCCAGTGCAGGGGGTTGGAGCAATCAGCCCCAGCATTTT. Its protein product is CASAGGWSNQPQHF.

This clone was seen a few times. This chain links TRBV7-9 with TRBJ1-2; D is undetermined. Trimming took off 2 bases at V and 8 bases at J, with 9 bases between the two ends. This CDR3 has 12 residues. Germline CDR1 is SEHNR and CDR2 is FQNEAQ (reference sequence). The CDR3 protein is CASSLYPAGYTF. CDR3 nucleotide sequence: TGTGCCAGCAGCTTATACCCGGCGGGCTACACCTTC.

In its sample, this clone was seen once. The genes are TRBV27 and TRBJ1-1; D uncertain. Per germline, CDR1 MNHEY and CDR2 SMNVEV (reference sequence). The V and J ends lost 3 bases and 2 bases respectively, with 7 bases between them. CDR3 size: 13 residues. CDR3 nucleotide sequence: TGTGCCAGCAGTTTCGGCCCAAACACTGAAGCTTTCTTT. Encoded protein: CASSFGPNTEAFF.

This clone was detected once. The chain uses TRBV27 and TRBJ1-1, with 10 bases fitting TRBD1. Germline CDR1 and CDR2: MNHEY and SMNVEV (reference sequence). Trimming at V came to 7 bases and at J to 6 bases, leaving 14 bases not matched to a gene. This CDR3 has 16 residues. CDR3 DNA sequence: TGTGCCAGCACCTTTAGGGCCGGGACAGGGGCGGCTGAAGCTTTCTTT. It specifies CASTFRAGTGAAEAFF.

V is TRBV7-2 and J is TRBJ2-7, with D possibly called TRBD1 or TRBD2 (5 bases each). V gave up 1 base and J gave up 2 bases, with 12 bases separating them. Germline V lookup: CDR1 SGHTA, CDR2 FQGNSA. CDR3 length: 15 residues. The CDR3 DNA follows: TGTGCCAGCAGCTTAGTCGGCAGGGACCCCTACGAGCAGTACTTC. This encodes CASSLVGRDPYEQYF.